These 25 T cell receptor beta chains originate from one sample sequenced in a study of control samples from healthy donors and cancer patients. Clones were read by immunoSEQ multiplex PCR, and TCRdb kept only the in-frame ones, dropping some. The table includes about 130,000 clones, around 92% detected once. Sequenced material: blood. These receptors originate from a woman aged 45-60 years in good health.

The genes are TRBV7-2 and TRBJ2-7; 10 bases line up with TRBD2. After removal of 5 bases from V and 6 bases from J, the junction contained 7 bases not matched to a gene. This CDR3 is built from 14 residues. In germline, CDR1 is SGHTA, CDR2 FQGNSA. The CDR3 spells CASSGLAGVSEQYF. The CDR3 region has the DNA TGTGCCAGCAGCGGCCTAGCGGGAGTGTCCGAGCAGTACTTC.

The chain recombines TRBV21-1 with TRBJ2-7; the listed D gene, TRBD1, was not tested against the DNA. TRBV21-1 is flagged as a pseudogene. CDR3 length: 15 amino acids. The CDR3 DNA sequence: TGTGCCAGCAGCAAAACCGGGACAGGGCGATACGAGCAGTACTTC. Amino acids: CASSKTGTGRYEQYF.

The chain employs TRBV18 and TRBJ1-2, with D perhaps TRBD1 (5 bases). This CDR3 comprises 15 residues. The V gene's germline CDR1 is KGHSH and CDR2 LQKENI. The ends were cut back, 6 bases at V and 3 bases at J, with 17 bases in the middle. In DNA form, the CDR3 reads TGTGCCAGCTCCCGAGGTCCAGGGACCGACTATGGCTACACCTTC. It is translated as CASSRGPGTDYGYTF. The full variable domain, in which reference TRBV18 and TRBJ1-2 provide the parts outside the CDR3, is NAGVMQNPRHLVRRRGQEARLRCSPMKGHSHVYWYRQLPEEGLKFMVYLQKENIIDESGMPKERFSAEFPKEGPSILRIQQVVRGDSAAYFCASSRGPGTDYGYTFGSGTRLTVV.

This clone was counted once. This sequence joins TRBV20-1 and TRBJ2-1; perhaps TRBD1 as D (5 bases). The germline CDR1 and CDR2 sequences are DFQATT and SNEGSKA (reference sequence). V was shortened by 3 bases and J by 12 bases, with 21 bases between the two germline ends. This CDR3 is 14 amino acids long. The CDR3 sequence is CSASPGSENAWQFF. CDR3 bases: TGCAGTGCTAGTCCAGGGTCAGAAAATGCATGGCAGTTCTTC.

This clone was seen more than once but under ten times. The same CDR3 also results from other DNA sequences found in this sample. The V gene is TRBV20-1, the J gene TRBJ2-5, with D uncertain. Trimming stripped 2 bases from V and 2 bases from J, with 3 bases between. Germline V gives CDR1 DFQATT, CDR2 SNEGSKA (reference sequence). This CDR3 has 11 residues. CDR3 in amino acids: CSARLQETQYF. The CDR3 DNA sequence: TGCAGTGCTAGACTACAAGAGACCCAGTACTTC.

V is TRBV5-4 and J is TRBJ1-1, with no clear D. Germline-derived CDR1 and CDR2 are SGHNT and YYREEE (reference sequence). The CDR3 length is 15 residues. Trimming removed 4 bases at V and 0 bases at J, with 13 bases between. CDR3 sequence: CASSQNTDLNTEAFF. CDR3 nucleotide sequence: TGTGCCAGCAGCCAGAACACAGACCTGAACACTGAAGCTTTCTTT. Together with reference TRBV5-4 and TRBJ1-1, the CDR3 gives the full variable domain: ETGVTQSPTHLIKTRGQQVTLRCSSQSGHNTVSWYQQALGQGPQFIFQYYREEENGRGNFPPRFSGLQFPNYSSELNVNALELDDSALYLCASSQNTDLNTEAFFGQGTRLTVV.

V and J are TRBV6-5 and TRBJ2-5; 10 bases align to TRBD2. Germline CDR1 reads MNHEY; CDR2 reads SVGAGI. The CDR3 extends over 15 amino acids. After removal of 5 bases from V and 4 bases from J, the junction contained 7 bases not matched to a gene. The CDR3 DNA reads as TGTGCCAGCAGTATACAGCGGGAGGGGGGAGAGACCCAGTACTTC. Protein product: CASSIQREGGETQYF.

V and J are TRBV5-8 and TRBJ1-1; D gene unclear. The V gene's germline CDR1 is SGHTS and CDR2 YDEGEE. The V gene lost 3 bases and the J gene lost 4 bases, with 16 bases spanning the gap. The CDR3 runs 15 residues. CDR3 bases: TGTGCCAGCAGCTCAGTGCCACCCCGTCCCACTGAAGCTTTCTTT. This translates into CASSSVPPRPTEAFF.

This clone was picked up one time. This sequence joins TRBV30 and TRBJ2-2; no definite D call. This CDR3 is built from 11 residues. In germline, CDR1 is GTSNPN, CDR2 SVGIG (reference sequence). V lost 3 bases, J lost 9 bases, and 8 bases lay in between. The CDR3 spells CAWSPSRELFF. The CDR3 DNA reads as TGTGCCTGGAGCCCGTCACGGGAGCTGTTTTTT.

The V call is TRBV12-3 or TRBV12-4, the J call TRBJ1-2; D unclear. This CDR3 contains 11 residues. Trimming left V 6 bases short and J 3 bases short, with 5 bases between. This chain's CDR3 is CASSGDYGYTF. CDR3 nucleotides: TGTGCCAGCAGCGGGGACTATGGCTACACCTTC.

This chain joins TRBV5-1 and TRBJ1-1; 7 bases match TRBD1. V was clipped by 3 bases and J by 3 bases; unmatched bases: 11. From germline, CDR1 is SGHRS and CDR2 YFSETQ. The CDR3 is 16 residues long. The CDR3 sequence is CASSSRGLQLDTEAFF. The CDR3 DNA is TGCGCCAGCAGCTCTAGGGGGCTGCAGTTGGACACTGAAGCTTTCTTT.

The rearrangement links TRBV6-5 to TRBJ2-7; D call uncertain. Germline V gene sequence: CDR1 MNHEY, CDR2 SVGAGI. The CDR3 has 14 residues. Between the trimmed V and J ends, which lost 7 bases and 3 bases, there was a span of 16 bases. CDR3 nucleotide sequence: TGTGCCAGCAAAATGTCAAACAAGTTCTACGAGCAGTACTTC. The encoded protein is CASKMSNKFYEQYF.

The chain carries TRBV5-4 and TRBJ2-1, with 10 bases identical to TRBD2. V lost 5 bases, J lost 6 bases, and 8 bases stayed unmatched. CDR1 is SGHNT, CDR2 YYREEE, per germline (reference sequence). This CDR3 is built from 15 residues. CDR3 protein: CASRVGAGGPNEQFF. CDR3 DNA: TGTGCCAGCAGGGTGGGAGCGGGAGGGCCCAATGAGCAGTTCTTC.

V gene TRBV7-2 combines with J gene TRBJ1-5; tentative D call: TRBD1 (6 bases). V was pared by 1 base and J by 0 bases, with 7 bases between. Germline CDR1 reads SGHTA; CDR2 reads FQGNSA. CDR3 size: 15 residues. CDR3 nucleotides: TGTGCCAGCAGCTTAGGGACAGTTAGCAATCAGCCCCAGCATTTT. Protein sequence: CASSLGTVSNQPQHF.

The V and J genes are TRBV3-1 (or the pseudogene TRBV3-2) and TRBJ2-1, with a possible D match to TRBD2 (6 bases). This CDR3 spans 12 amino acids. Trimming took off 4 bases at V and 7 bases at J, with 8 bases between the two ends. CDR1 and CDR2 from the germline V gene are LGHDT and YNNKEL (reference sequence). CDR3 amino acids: CASSLLANEQFF. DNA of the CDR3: TGTGCCAGCAGCCTACTAGCAAATGAGCAGTTCTTC.

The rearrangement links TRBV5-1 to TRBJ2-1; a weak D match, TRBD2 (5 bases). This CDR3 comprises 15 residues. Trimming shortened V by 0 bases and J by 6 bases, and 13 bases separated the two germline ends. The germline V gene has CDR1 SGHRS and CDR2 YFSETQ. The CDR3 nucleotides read TGCGCCAGCAGCTTGGGCCGGGATGGTGGCAATGAGCAGTTCTTC. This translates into CASSLGRDGGNEQFF. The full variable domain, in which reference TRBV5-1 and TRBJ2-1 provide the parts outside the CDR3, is KAGVTQTPRYLIKTRGQQVTLSCSPISGHRSVSWYQQTPGQGLQFLFEYFSETQRNKGNFPGRFSGRQFSNSRSEMNVSTLELGDSALYLCASSLGRDGGNEQFFGPGTRLTVL.

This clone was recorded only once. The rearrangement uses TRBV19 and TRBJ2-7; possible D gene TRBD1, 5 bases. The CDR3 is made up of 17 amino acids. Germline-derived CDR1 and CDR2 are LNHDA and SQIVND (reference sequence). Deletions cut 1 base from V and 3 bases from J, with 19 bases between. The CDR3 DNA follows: TGTGCCAGTAGTATAGTGACGACCAGGGATTTAGGCTACGAGCAGTACTTC. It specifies CASSIVTTRDLGYEQYF.

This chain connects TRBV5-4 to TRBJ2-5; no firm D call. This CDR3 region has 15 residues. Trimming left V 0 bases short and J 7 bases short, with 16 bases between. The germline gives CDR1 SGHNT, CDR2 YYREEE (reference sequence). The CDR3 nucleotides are TGTGCCAGCAGCTTGGCTGGCAGAGTGGCTGGGACCCAGTACTTC. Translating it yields CASSLAGRVAGTQYF.

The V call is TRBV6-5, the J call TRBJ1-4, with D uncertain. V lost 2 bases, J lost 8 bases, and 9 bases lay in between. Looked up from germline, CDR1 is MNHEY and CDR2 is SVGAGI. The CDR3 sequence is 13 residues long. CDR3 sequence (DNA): TGTGCCAGCAGTTACCAGCAGTACGAAAAACTGTTTTTT. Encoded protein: CASSYQQYEKLFF.

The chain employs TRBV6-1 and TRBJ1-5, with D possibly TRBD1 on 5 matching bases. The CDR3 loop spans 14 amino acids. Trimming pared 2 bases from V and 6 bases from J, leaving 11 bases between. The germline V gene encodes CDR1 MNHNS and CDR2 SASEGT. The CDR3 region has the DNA TGTGCCAGCAGTGAACCCCGCGGGGCTCAGCCCCAGCATTTT. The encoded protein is CASSEPRGAQPQHF.

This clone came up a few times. CDR3 protein: CASSESPEYSNQPQHF. In DNA, the CDR3 is TGTGCCAGCAGTGAATCGCCCGAATATAGCAATCAGCCCCAGCATTTT. The chain recombines TRBV2 with TRBJ1-5; D not resolved. This CDR3 has 16 residues. Per the germline V gene, CDR1 is SNHLY and CDR2 is FYNNEI. Trimming took off 2 bases at V and 0 bases at J, with 11 bases between the two ends.

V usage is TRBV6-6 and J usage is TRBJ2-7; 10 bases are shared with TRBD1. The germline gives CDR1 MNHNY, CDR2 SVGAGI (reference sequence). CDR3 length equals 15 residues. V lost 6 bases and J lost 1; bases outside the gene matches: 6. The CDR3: CASSKDRGLSYEQYF. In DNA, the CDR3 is TGTGCCAGCAGCAAAGACAGGGGGCTGTCCTACGAGCAGTACTTC.

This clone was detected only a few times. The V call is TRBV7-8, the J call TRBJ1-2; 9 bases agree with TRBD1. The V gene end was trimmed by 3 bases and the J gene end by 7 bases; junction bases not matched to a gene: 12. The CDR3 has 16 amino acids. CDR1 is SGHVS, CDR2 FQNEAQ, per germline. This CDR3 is CASSFERTGGAAGYTF. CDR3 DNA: TGTGCCAGCAGCTTCGAGAGAACAGGGGGCGCGGCTGGCTACACCTTC. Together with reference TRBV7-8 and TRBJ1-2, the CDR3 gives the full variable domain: GAGVSQSPRYKVAKRGQDVALRCDPISGHVSLFWYQQALGQGPEFLTYFQNEAQLDKSGLPSDRFFAERPEGSVSTLKIQRTQQEDSAVYLCASSFERTGGAAGYTFGSGTRLTVV.

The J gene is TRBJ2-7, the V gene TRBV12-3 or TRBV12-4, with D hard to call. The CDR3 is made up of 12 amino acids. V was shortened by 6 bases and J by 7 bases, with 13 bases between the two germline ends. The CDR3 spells CASSLPPQEQYF. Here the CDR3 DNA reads TGTGCCAGCAGCTTGCCTCCCCAAGAGCAGTACTTC.

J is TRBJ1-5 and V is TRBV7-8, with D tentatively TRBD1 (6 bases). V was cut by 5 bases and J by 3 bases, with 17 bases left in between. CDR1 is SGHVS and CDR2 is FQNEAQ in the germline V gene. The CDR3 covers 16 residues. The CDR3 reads CASSRNHRDTNQPQHF. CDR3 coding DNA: TGTGCCAGCAGCAGAAACCACCGGGACACCAATCAGCCCCAGCATTTT.